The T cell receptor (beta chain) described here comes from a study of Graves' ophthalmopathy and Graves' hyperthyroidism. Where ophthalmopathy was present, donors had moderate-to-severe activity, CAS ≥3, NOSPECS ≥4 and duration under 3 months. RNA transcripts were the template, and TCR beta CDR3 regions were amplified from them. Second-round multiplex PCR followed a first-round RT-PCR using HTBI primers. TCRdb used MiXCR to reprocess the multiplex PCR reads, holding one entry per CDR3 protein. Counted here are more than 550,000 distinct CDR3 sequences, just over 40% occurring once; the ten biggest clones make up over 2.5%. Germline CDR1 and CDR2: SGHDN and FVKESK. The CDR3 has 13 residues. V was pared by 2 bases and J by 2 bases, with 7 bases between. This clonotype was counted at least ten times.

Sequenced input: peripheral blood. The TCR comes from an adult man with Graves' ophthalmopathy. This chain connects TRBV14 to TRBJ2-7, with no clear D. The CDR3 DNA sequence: TGTGCCAGCAGCCAACCTGGTCCCTACGAGCAGTACTTC. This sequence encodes CASSQPGPYEQYF. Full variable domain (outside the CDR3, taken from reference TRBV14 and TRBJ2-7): EAGVTQFPSHSVIEKGQTVTLRCDPISGHDNLYWYRRVMGKEIKFLLHFVKESKQDESGMPNNRFLAERTGGTYSTLKVQPAELEDSGVYFCASSQPGPYEQYFGPGTRLTVT.